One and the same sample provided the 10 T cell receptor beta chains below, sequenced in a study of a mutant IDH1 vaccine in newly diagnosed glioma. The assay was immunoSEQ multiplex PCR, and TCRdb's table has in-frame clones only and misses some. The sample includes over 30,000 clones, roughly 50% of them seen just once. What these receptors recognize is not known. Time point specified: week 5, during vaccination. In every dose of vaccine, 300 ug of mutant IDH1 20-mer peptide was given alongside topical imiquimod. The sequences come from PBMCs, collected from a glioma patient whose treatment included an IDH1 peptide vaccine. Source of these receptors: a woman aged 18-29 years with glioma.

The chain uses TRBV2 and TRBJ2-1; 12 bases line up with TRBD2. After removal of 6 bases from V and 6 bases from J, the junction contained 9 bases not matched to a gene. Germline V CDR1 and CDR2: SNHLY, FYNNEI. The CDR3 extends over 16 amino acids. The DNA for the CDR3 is TGTGCCAGCAGGGGGCTAGCGGGAGGGCCAGGCAATGAGCAGTTCTTC. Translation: CASRGLAGGPGNEQFF. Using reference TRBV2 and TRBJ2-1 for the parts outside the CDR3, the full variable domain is EPEVTQTPSHQVTQMGQEVILRCVPISNHLYFYWYRQILGQKVEFLVSFYNNEISEKSEIFDDQFSVERPDGSNFTLKIRSTKLEDSAMYFCASRGLAGGPGNEQFFGPGTRLTVL.

Here the CDR3 DNA reads TGTGCCAGCAGTACCAATTACAGGGGGGGAAACTACGAGCAGTACTTC. It is translated as CASSTNYRGGNYEQYF. The V call is TRBV28, the J call TRBJ2-7, with D tentatively TRBD1 (8 bases). V lost 5 bases, J lost 3 bases, and 20 bases lay in between. The CDR3 loop spans 16 amino acids. Per germline, CDR1 MDHEN and CDR2 SYDVKM.

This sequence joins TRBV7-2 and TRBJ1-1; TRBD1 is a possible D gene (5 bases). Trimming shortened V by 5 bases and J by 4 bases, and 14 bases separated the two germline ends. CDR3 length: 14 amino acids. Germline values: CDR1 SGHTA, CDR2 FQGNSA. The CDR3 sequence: CASSVDGGFTEAFF. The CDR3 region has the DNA TGTGCCAGCAGCGTCGACGGGGGATTCACTGAAGCTTTCTTT.

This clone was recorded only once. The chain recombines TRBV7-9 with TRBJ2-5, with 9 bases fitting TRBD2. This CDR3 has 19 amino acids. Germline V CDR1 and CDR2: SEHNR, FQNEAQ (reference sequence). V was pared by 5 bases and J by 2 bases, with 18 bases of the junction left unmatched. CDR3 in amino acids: CASSPRASRGSGGQETQYF. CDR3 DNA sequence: TGTGCCAGCAGCCCAAGGGCCTCCAGGGGTAGCGGGGGACAAGAGACCCAGTACTTC.

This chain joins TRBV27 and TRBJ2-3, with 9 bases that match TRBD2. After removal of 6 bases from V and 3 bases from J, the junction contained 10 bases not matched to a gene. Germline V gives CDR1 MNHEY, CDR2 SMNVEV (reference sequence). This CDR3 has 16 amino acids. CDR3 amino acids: CASRTLGLAGTDTQYF. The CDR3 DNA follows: TGTGCCAGCAGGACCCTGGGACTAGCAGGAACAGATACGCAGTATTTT.

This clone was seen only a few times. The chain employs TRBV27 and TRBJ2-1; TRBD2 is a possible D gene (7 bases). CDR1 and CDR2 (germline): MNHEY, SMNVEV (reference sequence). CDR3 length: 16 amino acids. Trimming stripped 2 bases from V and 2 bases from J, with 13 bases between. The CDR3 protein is CASSLEGGGPYNEQFF. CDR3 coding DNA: TGTGCCAGCAGTTTAGAAGGGGGGGGGCCCTACAATGAGCAGTTCTTC.

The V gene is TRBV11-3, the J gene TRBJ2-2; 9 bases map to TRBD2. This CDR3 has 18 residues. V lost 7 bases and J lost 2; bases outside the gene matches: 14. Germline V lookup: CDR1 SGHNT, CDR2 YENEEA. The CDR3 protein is CASTAIPRAGGNTGELFF. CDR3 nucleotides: TGTGCCAGCACCGCCATCCCCCGAGCGGGGGGAAACACCGGGGAGCTGTTTTTT.

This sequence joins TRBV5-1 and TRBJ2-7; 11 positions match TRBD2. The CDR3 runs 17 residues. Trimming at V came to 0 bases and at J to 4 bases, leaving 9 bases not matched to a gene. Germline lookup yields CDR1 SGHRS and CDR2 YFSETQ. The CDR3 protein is CASSLGFASGGQYEQYF. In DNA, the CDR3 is TGCGCCAGCAGCTTGGGGTTTGCTAGCGGGGGGCAGTACGAGCAGTACTTC.

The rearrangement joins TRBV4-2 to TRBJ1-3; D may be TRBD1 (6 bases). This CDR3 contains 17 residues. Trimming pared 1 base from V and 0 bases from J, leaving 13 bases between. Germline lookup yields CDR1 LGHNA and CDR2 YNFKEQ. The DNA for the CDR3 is TGTGCCAGCAGCCAAGCCAAGACAGGCCACTCTGGAAACACCATATATTTT. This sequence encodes CASSQAKTGHSGNTIYF.

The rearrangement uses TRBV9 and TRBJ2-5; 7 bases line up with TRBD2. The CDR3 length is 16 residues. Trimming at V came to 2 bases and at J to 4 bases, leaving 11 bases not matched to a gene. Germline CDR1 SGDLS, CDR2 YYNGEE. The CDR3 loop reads CASSVNVQGGPETQYF. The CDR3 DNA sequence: TGTGCCAGCAGCGTTAACGTTCAGGGAGGGCCAGAGACCCAGTACTTC.